The sample holds many counts of the clone carrying this T cell receptor beta chain. Antigen unknown. The beta constant-region primer was an equimolar mix of two oligonucleotides covering TRBC1 and TRBC2. Ligated cDNA was amplified by four rounds of PCR with nested alpha and beta constant-region primers and SP2. TCRdb independently ran MiXCR on the UMI-ligation and nested PCR reads; one entry per CDR3 protein. Of tens of thousands of distinct CDR3 sequences listed, approximately 10% are singletons. This sample stems from a study of naive and memory T cell subsets. Overall study results and limits: Possibly reflecting memory cells re-expressing CD45RA, a few larger clonotypes occurred in naive repertoires, especially CD8. In naive cells, over 85% of TCR sequences were seen only once. A clonotype means one alpha or beta sequence, not an alpha/beta pair.

Germline V CDR1 and CDR2: MNHEY, SMNVEV (reference sequence). Trimming left V 6 bases short and J 5 bases short, with 17 bases between. There are 15 residues in the CDR3. Cells stained for CD3, CD4, CD8, CD45RA and CD27 were sorted into four subsets. This TCR was sampled from a human donor in good health. The V gene is TRBV27, the J gene TRBJ1-5; a weak D match, TRBD1 (5 bases). Specimen: naive CD4+ T cells from blood. The CDR3 spells CASSRVKGIDQPQHF. CDR3 bases: TGTGCCAGCAGCCGGGTTAAGGGGATAGATCAGCCCCAGCATTTT.